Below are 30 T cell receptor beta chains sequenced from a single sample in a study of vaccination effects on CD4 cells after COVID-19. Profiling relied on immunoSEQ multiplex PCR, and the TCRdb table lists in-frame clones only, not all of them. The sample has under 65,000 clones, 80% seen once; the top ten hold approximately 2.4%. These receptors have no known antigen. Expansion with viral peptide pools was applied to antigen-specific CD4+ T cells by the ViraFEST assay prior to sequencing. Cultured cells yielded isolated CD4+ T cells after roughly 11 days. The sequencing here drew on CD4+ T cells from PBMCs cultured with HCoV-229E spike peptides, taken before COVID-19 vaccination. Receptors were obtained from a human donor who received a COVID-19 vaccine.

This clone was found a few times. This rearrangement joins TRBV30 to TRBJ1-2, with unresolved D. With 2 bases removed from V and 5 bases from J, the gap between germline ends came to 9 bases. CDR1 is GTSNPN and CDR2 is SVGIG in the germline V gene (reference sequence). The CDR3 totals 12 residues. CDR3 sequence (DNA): TGTGCCTGGAGTCGAGGCAGATATGGCTACACCTTC. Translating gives CAWSRGRYGYTF.

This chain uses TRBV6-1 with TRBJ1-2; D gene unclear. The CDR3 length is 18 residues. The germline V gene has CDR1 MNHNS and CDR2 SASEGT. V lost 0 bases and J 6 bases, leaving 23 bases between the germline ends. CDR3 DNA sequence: TGTGCCAGCAGTGAAGCGTATCTGCGGGCAGGCCTAAGGGATGGCTACACCTTC. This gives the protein CASSEAYLRAGLRDGYTF.

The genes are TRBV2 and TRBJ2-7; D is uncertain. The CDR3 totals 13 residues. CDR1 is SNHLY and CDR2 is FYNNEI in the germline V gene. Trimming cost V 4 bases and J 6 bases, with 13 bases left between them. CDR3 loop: CASSVVAPSEQYV. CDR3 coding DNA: TGTGCCAGCAGTGTGGTAGCCCCGAGCGAGCAGTACGTC.

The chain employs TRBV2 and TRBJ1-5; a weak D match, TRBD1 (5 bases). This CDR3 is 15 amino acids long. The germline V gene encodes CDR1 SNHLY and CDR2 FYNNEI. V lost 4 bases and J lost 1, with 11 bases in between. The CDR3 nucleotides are TGTGCCAGCAGTGTCTCGGGGGGGAGCAATCAGCCCCAGCATTTT. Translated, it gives CASSVSGGSNQPQHF.

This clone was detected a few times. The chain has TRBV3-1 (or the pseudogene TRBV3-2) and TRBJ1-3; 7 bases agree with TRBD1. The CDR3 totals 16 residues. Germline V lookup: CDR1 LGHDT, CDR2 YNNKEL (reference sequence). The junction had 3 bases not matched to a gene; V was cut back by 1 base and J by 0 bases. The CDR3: CASSQGTGISGNTIYF. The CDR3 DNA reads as TGTGCCAGCAGCCAAGGGACAGGAATCTCTGGAAACACCATATATTTT.

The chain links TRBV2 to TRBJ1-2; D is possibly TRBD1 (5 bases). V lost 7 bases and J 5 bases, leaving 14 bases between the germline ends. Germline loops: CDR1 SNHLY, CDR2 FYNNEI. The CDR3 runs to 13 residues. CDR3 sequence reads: CASKRDGLYGYTF. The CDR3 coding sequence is TGTGCCAGCAAAAGGGACGGACTTTATGGCTACACCTTC.

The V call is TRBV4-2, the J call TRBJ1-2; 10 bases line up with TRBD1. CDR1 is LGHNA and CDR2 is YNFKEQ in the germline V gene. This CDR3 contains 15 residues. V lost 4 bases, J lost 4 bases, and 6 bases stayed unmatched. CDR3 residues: CASSPEGTGVYGYTF. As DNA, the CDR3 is TGTGCCAGCAGCCCAGAGGGGACAGGGGTCTATGGCTACACCTTC.

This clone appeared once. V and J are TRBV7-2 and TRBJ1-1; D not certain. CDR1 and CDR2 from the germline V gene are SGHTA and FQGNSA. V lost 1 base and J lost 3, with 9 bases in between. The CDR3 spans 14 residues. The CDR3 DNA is TGTGCCAGCAGCTTAGACGGGGAATACACTGAAGCTTTCTTT. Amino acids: CASSLDGEYTEAFF.

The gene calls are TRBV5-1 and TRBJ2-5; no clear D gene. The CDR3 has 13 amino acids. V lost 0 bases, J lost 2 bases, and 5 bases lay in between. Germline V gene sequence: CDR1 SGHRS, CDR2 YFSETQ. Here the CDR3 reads CASSLGGQETQYF. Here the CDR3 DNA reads TGCGCCAGCAGCTTGGGGGGACAAGAGACCCAGTACTTC.

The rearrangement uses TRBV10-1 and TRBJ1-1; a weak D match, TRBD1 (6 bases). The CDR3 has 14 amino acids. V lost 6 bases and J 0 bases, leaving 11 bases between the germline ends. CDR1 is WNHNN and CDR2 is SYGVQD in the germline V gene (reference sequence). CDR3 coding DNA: TGCGCCAGCAGGAGGGGGGATATGAACACTGAAGCTTTCTTT. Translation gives CASRRGDMNTEAFF.

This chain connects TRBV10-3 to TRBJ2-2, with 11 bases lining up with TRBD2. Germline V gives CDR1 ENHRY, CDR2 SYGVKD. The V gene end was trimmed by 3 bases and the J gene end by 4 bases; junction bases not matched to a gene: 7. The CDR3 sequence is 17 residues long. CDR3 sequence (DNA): TGTGCCATCAGTGATCCCACTAGCGGGGGACCCACCGGGGAGCTGTTTTTT. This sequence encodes CAISDPTSGGPTGELFF.

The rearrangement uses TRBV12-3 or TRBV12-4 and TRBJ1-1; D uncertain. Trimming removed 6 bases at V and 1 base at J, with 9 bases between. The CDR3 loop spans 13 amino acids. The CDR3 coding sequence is TGTGCCAGCAGAGACCCCTGGAACACTGAAGCTTTCTTT. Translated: CASRDPWNTEAFF.

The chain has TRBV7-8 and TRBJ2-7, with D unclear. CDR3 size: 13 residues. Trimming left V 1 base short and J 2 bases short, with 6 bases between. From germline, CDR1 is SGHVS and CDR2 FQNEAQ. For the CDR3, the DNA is TGTGCCAGCAGCTTAGTAACGACCTACGAGCAGTACGTC. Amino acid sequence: CASSLVTTYEQYV.

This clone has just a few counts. The CDR3 DNA follows: TGTGCCAGCAGCTGGGGATCGGGCTCACCCCTCCACTTT. Its protein is CASSWGSGSPLHF. The chain employs TRBV7-9 and TRBJ1-6; D unclear. Between the trimmed V and J ends, which lost 4 bases and 10 bases, there was a span of 11 bases. The CDR3 is 13 amino acids. CDR1 and CDR2 from the germline V gene are SEHNR and FQNEAQ (reference sequence).

CDR3 amino acids: CAISRGQPQETQYF. The DNA for the CDR3 is TGTGCCATCAGCAGGGGGCAACCCCAAGAGACCCAGTACTTC. The chain uses TRBV10-3 and TRBJ2-5; 8 positions match TRBD1. J gave up 1 base and V 6 bases, and 4 bases lay outside the gene matches. CDR1 and CDR2 from the germline V gene are ENHRY and SYGVKD. CDR3 length: 14 amino acids.

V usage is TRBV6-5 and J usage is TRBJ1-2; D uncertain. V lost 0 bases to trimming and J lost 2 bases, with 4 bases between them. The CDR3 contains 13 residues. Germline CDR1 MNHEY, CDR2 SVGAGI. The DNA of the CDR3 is TGTGCCAGCAGTTACTCAGGGAACTATGGCTACACCTTC. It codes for CASSYSGNYGYTF.

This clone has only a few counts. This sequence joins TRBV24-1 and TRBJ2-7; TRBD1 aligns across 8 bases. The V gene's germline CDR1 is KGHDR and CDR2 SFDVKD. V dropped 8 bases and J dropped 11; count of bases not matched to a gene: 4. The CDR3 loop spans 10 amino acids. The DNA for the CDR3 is TGTGCCACCATCGTGACAGGGGAGTACGTC. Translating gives CATIVTGEYV.

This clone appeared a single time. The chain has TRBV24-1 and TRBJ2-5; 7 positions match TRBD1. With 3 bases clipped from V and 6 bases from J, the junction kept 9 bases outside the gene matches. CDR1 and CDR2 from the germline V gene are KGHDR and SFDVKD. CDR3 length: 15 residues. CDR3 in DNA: TGTGCCACCAGTGATCCCAGGGGGTCTAAACAGACCCAGTACTTC. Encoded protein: CATSDPRGSKQTQYF.

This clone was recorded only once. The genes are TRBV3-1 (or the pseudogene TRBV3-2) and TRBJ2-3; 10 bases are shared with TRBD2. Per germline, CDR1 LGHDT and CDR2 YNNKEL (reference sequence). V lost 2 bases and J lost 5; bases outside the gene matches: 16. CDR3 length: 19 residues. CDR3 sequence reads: CASSQIAIAGGRRGDTQYF. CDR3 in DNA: TGTGCCAGCAGCCAAATCGCGATAGCGGGGGGCCGAAGGGGAGATACGCAGTATTTT.

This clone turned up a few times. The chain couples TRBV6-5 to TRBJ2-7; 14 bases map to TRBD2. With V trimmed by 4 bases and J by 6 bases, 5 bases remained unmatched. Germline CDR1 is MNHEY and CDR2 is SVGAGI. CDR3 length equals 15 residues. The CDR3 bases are TGTGCCAGCAGTTCGAGACTAGCGGGGGGGACCGAGCAGTACGTC. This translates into CASSSRLAGGTEQYV.

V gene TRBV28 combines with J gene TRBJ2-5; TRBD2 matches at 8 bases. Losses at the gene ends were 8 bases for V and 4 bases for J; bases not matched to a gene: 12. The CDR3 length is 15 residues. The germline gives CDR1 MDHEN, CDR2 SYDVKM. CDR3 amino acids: CASAFGSGGPETQYF. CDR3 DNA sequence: TGTGCCAGCGCGTTTGGGTCGGGGGGGCCAGAGACCCAGTACTTC.

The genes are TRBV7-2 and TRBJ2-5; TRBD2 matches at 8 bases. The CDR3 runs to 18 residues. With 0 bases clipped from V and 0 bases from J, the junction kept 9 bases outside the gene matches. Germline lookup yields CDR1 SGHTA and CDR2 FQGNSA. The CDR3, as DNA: TGTGCCAGCAGCTTAGCGGGCGGGGGGCCAACGCACCAAGAGACCCAGTACTTC. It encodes CASSLAGGGPTHQETQYF.

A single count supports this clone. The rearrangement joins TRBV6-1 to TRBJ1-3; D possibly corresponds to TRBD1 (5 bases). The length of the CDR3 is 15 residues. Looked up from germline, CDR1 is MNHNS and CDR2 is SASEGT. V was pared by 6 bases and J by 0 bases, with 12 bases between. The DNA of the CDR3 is TGTGCCAGCAGCATAGGGGAACTCTCTGGAAACACCATATATTTT. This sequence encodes CASSIGELSGNTIYF.

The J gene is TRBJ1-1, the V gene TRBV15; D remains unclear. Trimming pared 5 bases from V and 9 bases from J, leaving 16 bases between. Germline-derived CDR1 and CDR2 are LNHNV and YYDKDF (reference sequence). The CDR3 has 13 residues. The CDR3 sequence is CATSGQWADKAFF. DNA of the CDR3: TGTGCCACCAGCGGCCAATGGGCCGACAAAGCTTTCTTT.

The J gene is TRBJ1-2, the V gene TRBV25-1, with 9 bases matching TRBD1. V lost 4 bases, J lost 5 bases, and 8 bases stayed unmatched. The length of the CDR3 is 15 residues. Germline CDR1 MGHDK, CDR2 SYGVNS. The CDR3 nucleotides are TGTGCCAGCAGTGCAACCACCGGGACAGGGTATGGCTACACCTTC. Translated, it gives CASSATTGTGYGYTF.

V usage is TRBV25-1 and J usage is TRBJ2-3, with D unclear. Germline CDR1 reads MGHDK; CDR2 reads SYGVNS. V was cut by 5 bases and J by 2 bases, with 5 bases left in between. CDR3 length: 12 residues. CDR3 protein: CASSISTDTQYF. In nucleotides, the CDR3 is TGTGCCAGCAGTATCTCCACAGATACGCAGTATTTT. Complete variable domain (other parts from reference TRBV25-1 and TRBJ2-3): EADIYQTPRYLVIGTGKKITLECSQTMGHDKMYWYQQDPGMELHLIHYSYGVNSTEKGDLSSESTVSRIRTEHFPLTLESARPSHTSQYLCASSISTDTQYFGPGTRLTVL.

In DNA form, the CDR3 reads TGTGCCAGCAGTAAGGGGGCTTACAGGGTTTACGAGCAGTACGTC. This translates into CASSKGAYRVYEQYV. V and J are TRBV2 and TRBJ2-7, with 7 bases fitting TRBD1. V dropped 5 bases and J dropped 4; count of bases not matched to a gene: 11. The CDR3 has 15 amino acids. Germline V gene sequence: CDR1 SNHLY, CDR2 FYNNEI.

CDR3 in amino acids: CASRATGVLNQPQHF. CDR3 bases: TGTGCCAGCAGAGCGACAGGGGTTTTGAATCAGCCCCAGCATTTT. V and J are TRBV6-5 and TRBJ1-5; TRBD1 agrees at 8 bases. Germline loops: CDR1 MNHEY, CDR2 SVGAGI. The V and J ends lost 6 bases and 4 bases, in that order; junction bases with no gene match: 8. This CDR3 has 15 amino acids.

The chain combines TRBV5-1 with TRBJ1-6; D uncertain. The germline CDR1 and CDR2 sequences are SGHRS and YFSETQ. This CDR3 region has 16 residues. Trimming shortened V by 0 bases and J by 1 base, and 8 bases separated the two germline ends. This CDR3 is CASSLGAGSYNSPLHF. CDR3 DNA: TGCGCCAGCAGCTTGGGAGCTGGGTCCTATAATTCACCCCTCCACTTT.

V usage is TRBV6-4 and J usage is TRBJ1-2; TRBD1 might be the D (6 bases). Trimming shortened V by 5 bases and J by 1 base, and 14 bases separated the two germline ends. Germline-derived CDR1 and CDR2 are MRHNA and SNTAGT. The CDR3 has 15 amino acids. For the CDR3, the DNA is TGTGCCAGCAGTAGACAGGCGGATAATAACTATGGCTACACCTTC. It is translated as CASSRQADNNYGYTF.